The 30 T cell receptor beta chains below all came from one sample that was sequenced in a study of T cells in Graves' hyperthyroidism and ophthalmopathy. The source material, RNA transcripts, was used to amplify TCR beta CDR3 regions. HTBI primers drove first-round RT-PCR of the TCR CDR3. MiXCR, run by TCRdb on the multiplex PCR reads, gives a single entry per CDR3 protein. Of under 550,000 distinct CDR3 sequences in the sample, about 20% were seen once. The sample consisted of blood. These receptors came from a man aged 35 to 55 with Graves' ophthalmopathy.

Only a few counts were recorded for this clonotype. The rearrangement joins TRBV5-1 to TRBJ2-3; 7 nucleotides match TRBD2. CDR3 length: 16 residues. Germline CDR1 is SGHRS and CDR2 is YFSETQ. V dropped 6 bases and J dropped 4; count of bases not matched to a gene: 14. CDR3 protein: CASIPTPGGGADTQYF. The CDR3, as DNA: TGCGCCAGCATCCCCACCCCCGGGGGAGGGGCAGATACGCAGTATTTT.

This clonotype was found a few times. CDR3 coding DNA: TGTGCCAGTAAGAAGGAGGGGTATAATTCACCCCTCCACTTT. Its translation: CASKKEGYNSPLHF. This chain connects TRBV19 to TRBJ1-6, with D possibly being TRBD1 (5 bases). The CDR3 loop spans 14 amino acids. Germline V gives CDR1 LNHDA, CDR2 SQIVND (reference sequence). V was shortened by 7 bases and J by 4 bases, with 11 bases between the two germline ends.

This clonotype was detected ten times or more. This chain links TRBV2 with TRBJ2-1; 7 positions match TRBD2. Germline loops: CDR1 SNHLY, CDR2 FYNNEI. After removal of 8 bases from V and 7 bases from J, the junction contained 8 bases not matched to a gene. The CDR3 covers 13 residues. The CDR3 sequence is CASGTTSKNEQFF. The CDR3 coding sequence is TGTGCCAGCGGGACTACATCTAAAAATGAGCAGTTCTTC.

A few counts support this clonotype. With a much larger clone just one base away, this may be a read error. This rearrangement joins TRBV6-2 or TRBV6-3 to TRBJ2-1; D uncertain. Germline V gives CDR1 MNHEY, CDR2 SVGEGT. This CDR3 region has 14 residues. CDR3 nucleotide sequence: TGTGCCAGCAGTTACTCGAGTATCAGCAATAAGCAGTTCTTC. Protein: CASSYSSISNKQFF.

This clonotype was recorded a few times. The chain combines TRBV5-1 with TRBJ1-1; D remains unclear. This CDR3 has 15 amino acids. V lost 0 bases, J lost 5 bases, and 14 bases lay in between. Germline loops: CDR1 SGHRS, CDR2 YFSETQ. CDR3 amino acids: CASSLEEGPETEAFF. CDR3 sequence (DNA): TGCGCCAGCAGCTTGGAAGAGGGTCCGGAAACTGAAGCTTTCTTT.

This clonotype was counted between two and nine times. The chain joins TRBV15 to TRBJ1-4; D not resolved. Germline assignment: CDR1 LNHNV and CDR2 YYDKDF (reference sequence). The CDR3 has 15 amino acids. V lost 3 bases and J lost 0, with 8 bases in between. CDR3 sequence (DNA): TGTGCCACCAGCAGGTACAGAACAACTAATGAAAAACTGTTTTTT. It codes for CATSRYRTTNEKLFF.

V is TRBV6-1 and J is TRBJ1-6; D is unresolved. The CDR3 is made up of 13 amino acids. V dropped 3 bases and J dropped 6 bases, with 6 bases sitting between them. Germline values: CDR1 MNHNS, CDR2 SASEGT. CDR3 nucleotides: TGTGCCAGCAGTGACATCGCTAATTCACCCCTCCACTTT. Protein product: CASSDIANSPLHF.

As regards this clonotype: Possible read error: a much larger clone is one base away. The chain employs TRBV7-9 and TRBJ2-3; 8 bases are shared with TRBD2. V shed 4 bases and J 5 bases; nucleotides not matched to a gene: 11. From germline, CDR1 is SEHNR and CDR2 FQNEAQ (reference sequence). CDR3 length: 16 amino acids. DNA of the CDR3: TGTGCCAGCAGCTCGCCGGGGGGGCTACCCATAGATACGCAGTATTTT. Its protein product is CASSSPGGLPIDTQYF.

The chain combines TRBV18 with TRBJ2-2, with 11 positions matching TRBD2. The germline V gene encodes CDR1 KGHSH and CDR2 LQKENI. The ends lost 5 bases at V and 4 bases at J; junction bases unmatched: 6. The CDR3 is made up of 16 amino acids. CDR3 sequence reads: CASSTTSGTVTGELFF. The CDR3 nucleotides are TGTGCCAGCTCAACGACTAGCGGGACAGTCACCGGGGAGCTGTTTTTT.

This clonotype was picked up a small number of times. This sequence joins TRBV27 and TRBJ2-6; D remains ambiguous. With 7 bases removed from V and 1 base from J, the gap between germline ends came to 2 bases. Per germline, CDR1 MNHEY and CDR2 SMNVEV (reference sequence). This CDR3 comprises 12 residues. For the CDR3, the DNA is TGTGCCAGCAAATCTGGGGCCAACGTCCTGACTTTC. Its protein is CASKSGANVLTF.

The chain links TRBV4-1 to TRBJ1-1; D is perhaps TRBD1 (5 bases). The germline V gene has CDR1 MGHRA and CDR2 YSYEKL. V shed 4 bases and J shed 3 bases, with 15 bases lying between them. This CDR3 region has 15 residues. CDR3 bases: TGCGCCAGCAGCCGCGAGAGGGGACTGGACACTGAAGCTTTCTTT. Protein sequence: CASSRERGLDTEAFF.

This clonotype was counted a few times. The chain links TRBV3-1 to TRBJ1-6, with 9 bases aligning to TRBD1. The germline gives CDR1 LGHDT, CDR2 YNNKEL (reference sequence). The V segment lost 1 base and the J segment 10 bases; nucleotides outside the gene matches: 8. CDR3 length: 16 residues. CDR3 residues: CASSQAPGQGSSPLHF. CDR3 DNA: TGTGCCAGCAGCCAAGCCCCGGGACAGGGAAGCTCACCCCTCCACTTT.

The rearrangement links TRBV18 to TRBJ2-2, with a weak D call TRBD1 (5 bases). CDR3 size: 16 residues. V gave up 2 bases and J gave up 2 bases, with 12 bases separating them. CDR1 KGHSH and CDR2 LQKENI come from the germline V gene. This CDR3 is CASSPSLTANTGELFF. DNA for the CDR3: TGTGCCAGCTCACCATCCTTGACAGCCAACACCGGGGAGCTGTTTTTT.

J is TRBJ1-2 and V is TRBV6-5, with D possibly TRBD1 on 5 matching bases. Germline loops: CDR1 MNHEY, CDR2 SVGAGI. This CDR3 region has 16 residues. V was shortened by 2 bases and J by 4 bases, with 17 bases between the two germline ends. The CDR3 loop reads CASSYLGTGVSYGYTF. The CDR3 DNA reads as TGTGCCAGCAGTTACCTGGGGACGGGAGTTAGCTATGGCTACACCTTC.

In its sample, this clonotype was seen a few times. The chain is built from TRBV6-1 and TRBJ2-2, with D possibly being TRBD2 (5 bases). Germline CDR1 MNHNS, CDR2 SASEGT. Trimming removed 6 bases at V and 6 bases at J, with 20 bases between. This CDR3 region has 16 residues. DNA for the CDR3: TGTGCCAGCAGGCCAAGAACTAGGGTGACGGCCGGGGAGCTGTTTTTT. Translated: CASRPRTRVTAGELFF.

The genes are TRBV7-3 and TRBJ2-3; possible D gene TRBD1, 5 bases. CDR3 length: 15 amino acids. Looked up from germline, CDR1 is SGHTA and CDR2 is FQGTGA. Trimming stripped 3 bases from V and 2 bases from J, with 12 bases between. The chain's CDR3 is CASSFGTGLTDTQYF. CDR3 nucleotides: TGTGCCAGCAGCTTTGGAACAGGTCTCACAGATACGCAGTATTTT.

Regarding this clonotype: A much larger clone is a single base away; this may be a read error. The genes are TRBV27 and TRBJ2-7; TRBD1 matches 10 bases. The CDR3 totals 15 residues. CDR1 and CDR2 (germline): MNHEY, SMNVEV (reference sequence). The CDR3 loop reads CAGSGTGALGYEQYF. CDR3 nucleotide sequence: TGTGCCGGCAGTGGGACAGGGGCGCTGGGTTACGAGCAGTACTTC.

This clonotype was detected only a few times. The gene calls are TRBV7-9 and TRBJ1-6; D is undetermined. CDR3 length: 13 residues. CDR1 SEHNR and CDR2 FQNEAQ come from the germline V gene (reference sequence). Trimming shortened V by 7 bases and J by 8 bases, and 12 bases separated the two germline ends. CDR3 in amino acids: CASNDYLDSPLHF. CDR3 bases: TGTGCCAGCAACGATTATCTGGATTCACCCCTCCACTTT. Looking up the rest from reference TRBV7-9 and TRBJ1-6 gives the full variable domain: DTGVSQNPRHKITKRGQNVTFRCDPISEHNRLYWYRQTLGQGPEFLTYFQNEAQLEKSRLLSDRFSAERPKGSFSTLEIQRTEQGDSAMYLCASNDYLDSPLHFGNGTRLTVT.

This clonotype was picked up a small number of times. V is TRBV5-1 and J is TRBJ2-5, with a possible D match to TRBD2 (6 bases). V lost 0 bases and J lost 1, with 10 bases in between. The CDR3 covers 15 residues. CDR1 is SGHRS, CDR2 YFSETQ, per germline. CDR3 protein: CASSLGRLVQETQYF. CDR3 nucleotide sequence: TGCGCCAGCAGCTTGGGGCGACTAGTCCAAGAGACCCAGTACTTC.

This clonotype appeared many times. The V and J genes are TRBV18 and TRBJ1-1, with 7 bases identical to TRBD1. The germline CDR1 and CDR2 sequences are KGHSH and LQKENI. J gave up 5 bases and V 0 bases, and 9 bases lay outside the gene matches. The CDR3 sequence is 16 residues long. CDR3 DNA: TGTGCCAGCTCACCACCGAACAGGGGAGAATTTACTGAAGCTTTCTTT. This gives the protein CASSPPNRGEFTEAFF.

The CDR3 sequence is CAISAGAWGDIQYF. Here the CDR3 DNA reads TGTGCCATCAGTGCTGGGGCATGGGGTGACATTCAGTACTTC. The chain carries TRBV10-3 and TRBJ2-4, with D maybe TRBD1 (5 bases). Trimming shortened V by 4 bases and J by 8 bases, and 15 bases separated the two germline ends. The CDR3 contains 14 residues. Germline lookup yields CDR1 ENHRY and CDR2 SYGVKD.

This clonotype has only a few counts. The chain carries TRBV6-1 and TRBJ2-1, with D perhaps matching TRBD2 (6 bases). This CDR3 contains 14 residues. CDR1 is MNHNS and CDR2 is SASEGT in the germline V gene. The V end was cut by 0 bases, the J end by 7 bases, with 10 bases between. CDR3 amino acids: CASSEAGGDNEQFF. The CDR3 DNA follows: TGTGCCAGCAGTGAAGCGGGAGGTGATAATGAGCAGTTCTTC.

This clonotype was picked up many times. The rearrangement links TRBV12-3 or TRBV12-4 to TRBJ1-5; tentative D call: TRBD1 (5 bases). This CDR3 is 13 amino acids long. With 5 bases removed from V and 4 bases from J, the gap between germline ends came to 9 bases. As DNA, the CDR3 is TGTGCCAGCAGTCAGCGACAGAATCAGCCCCAGCATTTT. The encoded protein is CASSQRQNQPQHF.

The chain is built from TRBV6-1 and TRBJ1-2; 9 nucleotides match TRBD1. The V gene's germline CDR1 is MNHNS and CDR2 SASEGT. The V segment lost 2 bases and the J segment 4 bases; nucleotides outside the gene matches: 2. The CDR3 loop spans 14 amino acids. CDR3 DNA sequence: TGTGCCAGCAGTGAATGGGACAGGGTCTATGGCTACACCTTC. Its protein is CASSEWDRVYGYTF.

This chain uses TRBV6-1 with TRBJ1-6; 7 nucleotides align to TRBD1. The CDR3 length is 15 residues. Germline V gene data show CDR1 as MNHNS and CDR2 as SASEGT. Trimming cost V 6 bases and J 9 bases; bases outside gene matches: 11. CDR3 DNA: TGTGCCAGCAGAACCGGGCTCGAGGGGGCTTCACCCCTCCACTTT. It translates to CASRTGLEGASPLHF.

This clonotype has at least ten counts. The V call is TRBV5-1, the J call TRBJ2-1, with TRBD1 matching 9 bases. Germline V gene sequence: CDR1 SGHRS, CDR2 YFSETQ. Losses at the gene ends were 1 base for V and 8 bases for J; bases not matched to a gene: 7. This CDR3 region has 15 residues. The CDR3: CASSLLWTGDDEQFF. The CDR3 region has the DNA TGCGCCAGCAGCTTGCTCTGGACAGGGGACGATGAGCAGTTCTTC.

The chain combines TRBV20-1 with TRBJ1-5; TRBD1 aligns across 9 bases. Germline V lookup: CDR1 DFQATT, CDR2 SNEGSKA (reference sequence). V lost 5 bases, J lost 0 bases, and 2 bases stayed unmatched. The CDR3 is 14 amino acids. The CDR3 DNA reads as TGCAGTGCTCGACAGGGGGGTAGCAATCAGCCCCAGCATTTT. It encodes CSARQGGSNQPQHF.

This clonotype was recorded at least ten times. This rearrangement joins TRBV20-1 to TRBJ2-7, with TRBD1 matching 8 bases. The CDR3 runs to 11 residues. Per the germline V gene, CDR1 is DFQATT and CDR2 is SNEGSKA (reference sequence). V trimming: 5 bases; J trimming: 4 bases; junction bases outside the gene matches: 1. This chain's CDR3 is CSAGTGYEQYF. The CDR3, as DNA: TGCAGTGCTGGGACAGGATACGAGCAGTACTTC.

This clonotype was seen many times. The chain joins TRBV12-3 or TRBV12-4 to TRBJ1-1, with 7 positions matching TRBD1. The junction had 5 bases not matched to a gene; V was cut back by 2 bases and J by 2 bases. The CDR3 sequence is 15 residues long. The CDR3 nucleotides read TGTGCCAGCAGTTTACACTGGACAGGTAACACTGAAGCTTTCTTT. Protein: CASSLHWTGNTEAFF.

This clonotype was recorded at least ten times. The gene calls are TRBV11-2 and TRBJ1-1, with unresolved D. Trimming shortened V by 2 bases and J by 0 bases, and 4 bases separated the two germline ends. CDR1 and CDR2 (germline): SGHAT, FQNNGV. There are 13 residues in the CDR3. DNA for the CDR3: TGTGCCAGCAGCTTACGGGTGAACACTGAAGCTTTCTTT. It translates to CASSLRVNTEAFF.